A selection of T cell receptor beta chains follows, all from one sample in a study of untreated major depressive disorder. Repertoires were generated with immunoSEQ multiplex PCR, while TCRdb's copy carries only in-frame clones and drops some. Among some 13,000 clones listed, around nine tenths were seen once. The sample was CD4+ T cells from PBMCs. The receptors were gathered from a woman in her twenties or thirties with major depressive disorder. Both conserved end residues are part of each CDR3. D genes are given only for firm matches. Clone size is shown for a subset of rows, as once, few, many or a class of expanded clone.

TRBV30	TRBJ1-1	TRBD1	NA	14	CAWSTGGGYTEAFF	TGTGCCTGGAGTACAGGGGGCGGGTACACTGAAGCTTTCTTT
TRBV30	TRBJ2-5	TRBD2	NA	15	CAWKPGLANQETQYF	TGTGCCTGGAAGCCGGGACTAGCGAACCAAGAGACCCAGTACTTC
TRBV6-5	TRBJ2-1	NA	NA	15	CASSARGSSYNEQFF	TGTGCCAGCAGTGCGCGGGGTAGCTCCTACAATGAGCAGTTCTTC
TRBV2	TRBJ2-6	TRBD1	NA	19	CASSEWWRDRGRGANVLTF	TGTGCCAGCAGTGAATGGTGGAGGGACAGGGGTCGTGGGGCCAACGTCCTGACTTTC
TRBV5-4	TRBJ1-1	NA	few	11	CASSWNTEAFF	TGTGCCAGCAGCTGGAACACTGAAGCTTTCTTT
TRBV29-1	TRBJ2-5	TRBD2	NA	16	CSVEFPTSGRSETQYF	TGCAGCGTTGAATTCCCGACTAGCGGGAGGTCAGAGACCCAGTACTTC
TRBV10-1	TRBJ2-3	TRBD2	NA	13	CASSGLATDTQYF	TGCGCCAGCAGTGGACTAGCCACAGATACGCAGTATTTT
TRBV2	TRBJ2-7	TRBD2	NA	14	CASRTSGSSYEQYF	TGTGCCAGCAGGACTAGCGGGAGCTCCTACGAGCAGTACTTC
TRBV6-6	TRBJ1-2	TRBD1	NA	13	CASTDRDFYGYTF	TGTGCCAGCACCGACAGGGACTTCTATGGCTACACCTTC
TRBV18	TRBJ2-5	TRBD2	NA	16	CASSPLGLAGEETQYF	TGTGCCAGCTCACCACTCGGACTAGCGGGAGAAGAGACCCAGTACTTC
TRBV27	TRBJ1-2	TRBD1	NA	13	CASSPTGGYGYTF	TGTGCCAGCAGCCCGACAGGGGGGTATGGCTACACCTTC
TRBV5-1	TRBJ2-5	NA	NA	15	CASSLGGKAKETQYF	TGCGCCAGCAGCTTGGGGGGGAAAGCAAAAGAGACCCAGTACTTC
TRBV30	TRBJ2-5	NA	NA	12	CAWSVRGETQYF	TGTGCCTGGAGTGTACGGGGAGAGACCCAGTACTTC
TRBV7-9	TRBJ2-7	NA	NA	14	CASSPDSLSEEQYF	TGTGCCAGCAGCCCGGACAGTCTTTCGGAAGAGCAGTACTTC
TRBV30	TRBJ1-2	TRBD1	once	12	CAWSRQGGGYTF	TGTGCCTGGAGCCGACAGGGGGGAGGCTACACCTTC
TRBV7-8	TRBJ1-2	NA	NA	17	CASSLGGIRGKNYGYTF	TGTGCCAGCAGCTTAGGGGGTATTCGGGGTAAAAACTATGGCTACACCTTC
TRBV7-8	TRBJ2-1	NA	NA	15	CASIPGLSFVNEQFF	TGTGCCAGCATTCCGGGACTTAGTTTTGTCAATGAGCAGTTCTTC
TRBV15	TRBJ2-7	NA	NA	13	CATSRANRDEQYF	TGTGCCACCAGCAGAGCTAACAGGGACGAGCAGTACTTC
TRBV27	TRBJ2-1	NA	NA	12	CASMRVSNEQFF	TGTGCCAGCATGCGGGTAAGCAATGAGCAGTTCTTC
TRBV5-6	TRBJ1-4	NA	NA	16	CASTVTGQGTNEKLFF	TGTGCCAGCACCGTTACAGGGCAGGGGACTAATGAAAAACTGTTTTTT
TRBV10-2	TRBJ2-7	NA	NA	11	CASSAHYEQYF	TGCGCCAGCAGTGCTCACTACGAGCAGTACTTC
TRBV11-2	TRBJ1-1	TRBD1	NA	15	CASSSDRDRGTEAFF	TGTGCCAGCAGCTCAGACCGGGACAGGGGCACTGAAGCTTTCTTT
TRBV5-4	TRBJ1-2	NA	NA	13	CASSSQRNYGYTF	TGTGCCAGCAGCTCCCAGAGAAACTATGGCTACACCTTC
TRBV9	TRBJ2-3	TRBD2	NA	15	CASSGSTGGLDTQYF	TGTGCCAGCAGCGGTAGTACGGGAGGGCTAGATACGCAGTATTTT
TRBV14	TRBJ1-1	NA	NA	13	CASSAGSVTEAFF	TGTGCCAGCAGCGCAGGGTCGGTCACTGAAGCTTTCTTT
TRBV28	TRBJ1-5	NA	NA	16	CASSSLLRGPIQPQHF	TGTGCCAGCAGCTCCCTTCTGCGGGGGCCTATTCAGCCCCAGCATTTT
TRBV27	TRBJ2-7	TRBD2	NA	14	CASSSGLPNYEQYF	TGTGCCAGCAGTTCGGGACTACCAAACTACGAGCAGTACTTC
TRBV18	TRBJ2-5	TRBD1	NA	13	CASSTGAAETQYF	TGTGCCAGCTCGACAGGGGCCGCAGAGACCCAGTACTTC
TRBV6-5	TRBJ2-7	NA	NA	15	CASSYSGPPSYEQYF	TGTGCCAGCAGTTACTCCGGGCCTCCCTCCTACGAGCAGTACTTC
TRBV19	TRBJ2-1	TRBD1	NA	13	CASSRGQGAVQFF	TGTGCCAGTAGCAGGGGACAGGGGGCGGTTCAGTTCTTC
TRBV25-1	TRBJ2-1	NA	NA	13	CASKQGSYNEQFF	TGTGCCAGCAAACAGGGATCCTACAATGAGCAGTTCTTC
TRBV2	TRBJ2-7	NA	NA	13	CASTLTPLGEQYF	TGTGCCAGCACTCTGACTCCCCTGGGCGAGCAGTACTTC
TRBV28	TRBJ2-7	NA	NA	12	CASSLPLNEQYF	TGTGCCAGCAGTCTCCCCCTGAACGAGCAGTACTTC
TRBV2	TRBJ2-2	TRBD2	NA	15	CASRSSAGAQGELFF	TGTGCCAGCAGATCATCAGCGGGGGCGCAGGGGGAGCTGTTTTTT